Presented here are 26 T cell receptor beta chains from one specimen sequenced in a study of post-analysis software for immune sequencing data (dated by TCRdb to between 2014 and 2017). The receptor library was made with PCR. Data came from an Illumina HiSeq 2500. To reduce PCR and sequencing biases, unique molecular identifiers were built into the TCR beta cDNA libraries. TCRdb itself trimmed the public reads at Q25 with fastp, ran MiXCR and retained productive beta chains. All rows with the same CDR3 protein become a single entry with the most common DNA and genes. Counted in this sample were over 150,000 distinct CDR3 sequences; around 28% of them appeared once. In total, the top ten clones hold around 1.5% of the sample. Their antigen targets remain unknown. Overall study results and their limits: Significantly higher frequencies in patients than in controls were found for roughly 5 TRBV segments, including TRBV5-6, TRBV5-1 and TRBV20-1.

The sequenced sample was blood. The source of these receptors is a girl under 18 with multiple sclerosis.

A few counts support this clonotype. DNA of the CDR3: TGTGCCAGCAGCACCTGGACAGGGGGCTGGAACACTGAAGCTTTCTTT. Amino acid sequence: CASSTWTGGWNTEAFF. The V and J genes are TRBV7-9 and TRBJ1-1, with 11 bases fitting TRBD1. The germline gives CDR1 SEHNR, CDR2 FQNEAQ (reference sequence). This CDR3 is built from 16 residues. J was trimmed by 1 base and V by 5 bases; bases with no gene match: 6.

The chain combines TRBV14 with TRBJ2-3; TRBD1 matches at 9 bases. The germline gives CDR1 SGHDN, CDR2 FVKESK. Trimming removed 2 bases from V and 2 bases from J; junction bases left unmatched: 8. CDR3 length equals 17 residues. CDR3 coding DNA: TGTGCCAGCAGCCAATCCCGGGGGACAGGGAACACAGATACGCAGTATTTT. Protein: CASSQSRGTGNTDTQYF.

For this clonotype: A junction end diverges from the germline sequence, so it may reflect a read error. V and J are TRBV28 and TRBJ1-4; D not certain. This CDR3 contains 14 residues. Germline V gene data show CDR1 as MDHEN and CDR2 as SYDVKM. CDR3 DNA: TGTACCAGCAGCTGGGAGTCCCTAGGTGAAAAACTGTTTTTT. It yields the protein CTSSWESLGEKLFF.

Comment on this clonotype: This could be a read error, since a much larger clone is one nucleotide away. The chain uses TRBV4-1 and TRBJ2-1; 7 bases are shared with TRBD1. The CDR3 is 13 amino acids. Germline V gene data show CDR1 as MGHRA and CDR2 as YSYEKL. CDR3 protein: CAGSRGQYNEQFF. CDR3 DNA: TGCGCCGGCAGCCGGGGACAGTACAATGAGCAGTTCTTC.

The chain recombines TRBV30 with TRBJ2-1; 8 nucleotides agree with TRBD2. V lost 4 bases and J lost 0; bases outside the gene matches: 14. This CDR3 is built from 18 residues. Looked up from germline, CDR1 is GTSNPN and CDR2 is SVGIG (reference sequence). CDR3 sequence (DNA): TGTGCCTGGACACTACTAGCGGCGTATACTAGCTCCTACAATGAGCAGTTCTTC. This encodes CAWTLLAAYTSSYNEQFF. The full variable domain, its missing parts supplied by reference TRBV30 and TRBJ2-1, is SQTIHQWPATLVQPVGSPLSLECTVEGTSNPNLYWYRQAAGRGLQLLFYSVGIGQISSEVPQNLSASRPQDRQFILSSKKLLLSDSGFYLCAWTLLAAYTSSYNEQFFGPGTRLTVL.

V and J are TRBV5-5 and TRBJ2-3; 9 bases line up with TRBD1. This CDR3 is built from 16 residues. Germline V gives CDR1 SGHKS, CDR2 YYEKEE (reference sequence). Trimming at V came to 6 bases and at J to 5 bases, leaving 13 bases not matched to a gene. The DNA of the CDR3 is TGTGCCAGCACCGTCCCCGGGACAGGGAGGGAAGATACGCAGTATTTT. It encodes CASTVPGTGREDTQYF. The full variable domain, in which reference TRBV5-5 and TRBJ2-3 provide the parts outside the CDR3, is DAGVTQSPTHLIKTRGQQVTLRCSPISGHKSVSWYQQVLGQGPQFIFQYYEKEERGRGNFPDRFSARQFPNYSSELNVNALLLGDSALYLCASTVPGTGREDTQYFGPGTRLTVL.

The J gene is TRBJ1-1, the V gene TRBV25-1; TRBD1 is a possible D gene (6 bases). Germline CDR1 is MGHDK and CDR2 is SYGVNS. Between the trimmed V and J ends, which lost 5 bases and 8 bases, there was a span of 12 bases. CDR3 size: 12 residues. The CDR3 DNA reads as TGTGCCAGCAGTCGTGGGGGGCTCGAAGCTTTCTTT. This encodes CASSRGGLEAFF.

V is TRBV6-6 and J is TRBJ2-5, with a weak D call TRBD1 (6 bases). CDR1 is MNHNY and CDR2 is SVGAGI in the germline V gene (reference sequence). With 7 bases removed from V and 5 bases from J, the gap between germline ends came to 14 bases. The CDR3 runs to 13 residues. The CDR3 region is CASKKPGEETQYF. CDR3 nucleotide sequence: TGTGCCAGCAAAAAGCCAGGGGAGGAGACCCAGTACTTC.

This clonotype came up a few times. The rearrangement uses TRBV15 and TRBJ1-5, with D uncertain. CDR3 length: 14 amino acids. Germline CDR1 LNHNV, CDR2 YYDKDF (reference sequence). V dropped 8 bases and J dropped 0 bases, with 11 bases sitting between them. The CDR3 DNA reads TGTGCCACCGGGGAGACGTATAGCAATCAGCCCCAGCATTTT. Protein: CATGETYSNQPQHF. The entire variable domain, with the rest obtained from reference TRBV15 and TRBJ1-5, is as follows: DAMVIQNPRYQVTQFGKPVTLSCSQTLNHNVMYWYQQKSSQAPKLLFHYYDKDFNNEADTPDNFQSRRPNTSFCFLDIRSPGLGDTAMYLCATGETYSNQPQHFGDGTRLSIL.

In its sample, this clonotype was seen many times. The gene calls are TRBV9 and TRBJ2-7; 9 bases line up with TRBD1. This CDR3 is 16 amino acids long. J gave up 3 bases and V 2 bases, and 9 bases lay outside the gene matches. The germline CDR1 and CDR2 sequences are SGDLS and YYNGEE. CDR3 coding DNA: TGTGCCAGCAGCGTTGTAACAGGGGGCCAATACTACGAGCAGTACTTC. This codes for CASSVVTGGQYYEQYF.

Remarks on this clonotype: This clone may be a read error of a much larger clone one base away. This chain joins TRBV10-3 and TRBJ1-2; D is uncertain. This CDR3 comprises 14 residues. CDR1 ENHRY and CDR2 SYGVKD come from the germline V gene. CDR3 nucleotide sequence: TGTCCCATCAGCAAACCCCAAGAAGGAGGAGGCTACACCTTC. The encoded protein is CPISKPQEGGGYTF.

The chain couples TRBV29-1 to TRBJ1-1; D gene uncertain. There are 13 residues in the CDR3. V was trimmed by 7 bases and J by 1 base, leaving 13 bases between them. CDR1 and CDR2 from the germline V gene are SQVTM and ANQGSEA. The CDR3 reads CSADSPGNTEAFF. CDR3 DNA: TGCAGCGCAGATTCTCCCGGGAACACTGAAGCTTTCTTT. Filled out from reference TRBV29-1 and TRBJ1-1, the complete variable domain reads SAVISQKPSRDICQRGTSLTIQCQVDSQVTMMFWYRQQPGQSLTLIATANQGSEATYESGFVIDKFPISRPNLTFSTLTVSNMSPEDSSIYLCSADSPGNTEAFFGQGTRLTVV.

This clonotype was counted at least ten times. The chain has TRBV7-2 and TRBJ2-3; 7 bases align to TRBD2. Trimming removed 6 bases from V and 7 bases from J; junction bases left unmatched: 16. The CDR3 has 16 residues. CDR1 and CDR2 (germline): SGHTA, FQGNSA. The CDR3 loop reads CASSPPGLVAGNTQYF. The CDR3 DNA reads as TGTGCCAGCAGTCCTCCCGGACTAGTCGCGGGGAATACGCAGTATTTT.

The chain links TRBV20-1 to TRBJ2-5, with D possibly matching TRBD2 (5 bases). Germline loops: CDR1 DFQATT, CDR2 SNEGSKA (reference sequence). The CDR3 consists of 12 residues. Trimming took off 6 bases at V and 5 bases at J, with 13 bases between the two ends. The CDR3 loop is CSARGSGETQYF. The CDR3 DNA reads as TGCAGTGCCCGGGGTAGTGGGGAGACCCAGTACTTC.

The CDR3 is CASSLNLGRDTEAFF. For the CDR3, the DNA is TGTGCCAGCAGTTTAAATCTGGGCCGGGACACTGAAGCTTTCTTT. The J gene is TRBJ1-1, the V gene TRBV12-3 or TRBV12-4; D is undetermined. This CDR3 is 15 amino acids long. Trimming stripped 2 bases from V and 3 bases from J, with 13 bases between.

This clonotype was seen repeatedly, ten times or more. The chain couples TRBV6-5 to TRBJ2-7; 8 positions match TRBD1. The CDR3 covers 14 residues. Germline CDR1 MNHEY, CDR2 SVGAGI. The V gene end was trimmed by 4 bases and the J gene end by 5 bases; junction bases not matched to a gene: 7. CDR3 bases: TGTGCCAGCAGTTCTTGGACAGGGACCCACGAGCAGTACTTC. Translation: CASSSWTGTHEQYF.

This clonotype was detected ten times or more. The J gene is TRBJ2-7, the V gene TRBV20-1; 10 positions agree with TRBD1. The CDR3 length is 14 residues. CDR1 is DFQATT and CDR2 is SNEGSKA in the germline V gene (reference sequence). J was trimmed by 3 bases and V by 3 bases; bases with no gene match: 5. The CDR3 region has the DNA TGCAGTGCTAGCCGGACAGGGGGTTTCTACGAGCAGTACTTC. Translated, it gives CSASRTGGFYEQYF.

V and J are TRBV28 and TRBJ1-5; no reliable D call. The CDR3 runs to 16 residues. V was trimmed by 4 bases and J by 4 bases, leaving 17 bases between them. Germline V lookup: CDR1 MDHEN, CDR2 SYDVKM. CDR3: CASSWPLVASNQPQHF. CDR3 DNA: TGTGCCAGCAGTTGGCCCTTAGTGGCTTCTAATCAGCCCCAGCATTTT.

J is TRBJ2-5 and V is TRBV14, with D perhaps TRBD1 (6 bases). V gave up 4 bases and J gave up 11 bases, with 20 bases separating them. Germline lookup yields CDR1 SGHDN and CDR2 FVKESK. CDR3 length: 14 amino acids. The CDR3 DNA reads TGTGCCAGCAGCCCCCTGGACAGCGTTTCTGAGCAGTACTTC. Translating it yields CASSPLDSVSEQYF.

This clonotype showed up many times. The gene calls are TRBV3-1 and TRBJ2-1; D tentatively fits TRBD1 or TRBD2 (6 bases each). CDR3 size: 15 residues. Germline V gene data show CDR1 as LGHDT and CDR2 as YNNKEL (reference sequence). Trimming took 0 bases from V and 7 from J, leaving 13 bases between them. This CDR3 reads CASSQDLGGWNEQFF. The CDR3 DNA follows: TGTGCCAGCAGCCAAGATCTAGGGGGGTGGAATGAGCAGTTCTTC.

The rearrangement joins TRBV28 to TRBJ2-2; 9 nucleotides agree with TRBD2. From germline, CDR1 is MDHEN and CDR2 SYDVKM. Unmatched junction bases numbered 5, after V lost 6 bases and J lost 3 bases. This CDR3 spans 15 amino acids. Here the CDR3 DNA reads TGTGCCAGCAGCCAGGGACTAGCAGACACCGGGGAGCTGTTTTTT. This codes for CASSQGLADTGELFF.

This clonotype was counted many times. The V call is TRBV20-1, the J call TRBJ2-1; TRBD2 aligns across 7 bases. Germline CDR1 DFQATT, CDR2 SNEGSKA (reference sequence). This CDR3 spans 12 amino acids. Germline trimming cut 0 bases from V and 10 bases from J; bases unmatched to any gene: 3. The CDR3: CSARDWDYEQFF. In DNA, the CDR3 is TGCAGTGCTAGAGATTGGGACTACGAGCAGTTCTTC.

The chain carries TRBV5-1 and TRBJ1-6, with D possibly TRBD1 on 5 matching bases. The CDR3 spans 14 residues. Germline loops: CDR1 SGHRS, CDR2 YFSETQ. Trimming stripped 3 bases from V and 7 bases from J, with 11 bases between. The CDR3 loop reads CASSYRLGNSPLHF. DNA of the CDR3: TGCGCCAGCAGCTACAGGCTAGGGAATTCACCCCTCCACTTT.

The table lists this clonotype with a few counts. The chain links TRBV20-1 to TRBJ1-1, with D possibly matching TRBD1 (6 bases). V was pared by 1 base and J by 1 base, with 10 bases between. The CDR3 totals 14 residues. CDR1 DFQATT and CDR2 SNEGSKA come from the germline V gene (reference sequence). CDR3 sequence reads: CSARVGRGNTEAFF. DNA for the CDR3: TGCAGTGCTAGAGTAGGCAGGGGGAACACTGAAGCTTTCTTT.

This clonotype was counted at least ten times. The chain has TRBV29-1 and TRBJ2-1, with TRBD1 identical over 8 bases. CDR1 is SQVTM and CDR2 is ANQGSEA in the germline V gene. The CDR3 has 13 residues. Trimming removed 6 bases from V and 2 bases from J; junction bases left unmatched: 3. The CDR3 nucleotides read TGCAGCGTAGGACAGGGAGCCTACAATGAGCAGTTCTTC. Amino acid sequence: CSVGQGAYNEQFF.

Only a few counts were recorded for this clonotype. As DNA, the CDR3 is TGCAGTGCTATCGCAGGGGGCGGGTCGGAGAGTTCACCCCTCCACTTT. Residues: CSAIAGGGSESSPLHF. V usage is TRBV20-1 and J usage is TRBJ1-6; 8 bases map to TRBD1. Per germline, CDR1 DFQATT and CDR2 SNEGSKA (reference sequence). CDR3 length equals 16 residues. V dropped 4 bases and J dropped 9; count of bases not matched to a gene: 14.